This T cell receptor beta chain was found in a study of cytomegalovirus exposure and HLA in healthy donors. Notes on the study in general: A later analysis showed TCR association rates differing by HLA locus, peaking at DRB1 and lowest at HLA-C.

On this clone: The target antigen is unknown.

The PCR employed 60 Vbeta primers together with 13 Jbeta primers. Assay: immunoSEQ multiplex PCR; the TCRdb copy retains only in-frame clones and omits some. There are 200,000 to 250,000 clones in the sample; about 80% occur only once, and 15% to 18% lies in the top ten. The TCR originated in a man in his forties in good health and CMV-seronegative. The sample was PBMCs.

CDR3: CASSSGIRTDTQYF. The CDR3 DNA sequence: TGTGCCAGCAGTTCAGGAATTAGGACAGATACGCAGTATTTT. The chain carries TRBV27 and TRBJ2-3; D is ambiguous. This CDR3 has 14 amino acids. V was trimmed by 4 bases and J by 3 bases, leaving 11 bases between them. The V gene's germline CDR1 is MNHEY and CDR2 SMNVEV (reference sequence).